The clone carrying this T cell receptor beta chain was seen a handful of times. This sample was taken from a study of T-cell memory formation after mild COVID-19. Via MiXCR, TCRdb re-called the 5' RACE reads, giving one row per CDR3 protein. This sample has around 340,000 distinct CDR3 sequences, with about 21% found just once. V was clipped by 6 bases and J by 1 base; unmatched bases: 5. The germline V gene encodes CDR1 SNHLY and CDR2 FYNNEI. This CDR3 comprises 14 residues. This clonotype originated in an adult woman who had mild COVID-19 (a few samples of this study predate the infection). Cell type and time point are not known. Sequencing used PBMCs or a T cell subset sorted from them (not recorded which). V and J are TRBV2 and TRBJ1-1; 7 bases fit TRBD1. CDR3 in DNA: TGTGCCAGCAGGGCCGGGACAGCGAACACTGAAGCTTTCTTT. Its protein is CASRAGTANTEAFF.